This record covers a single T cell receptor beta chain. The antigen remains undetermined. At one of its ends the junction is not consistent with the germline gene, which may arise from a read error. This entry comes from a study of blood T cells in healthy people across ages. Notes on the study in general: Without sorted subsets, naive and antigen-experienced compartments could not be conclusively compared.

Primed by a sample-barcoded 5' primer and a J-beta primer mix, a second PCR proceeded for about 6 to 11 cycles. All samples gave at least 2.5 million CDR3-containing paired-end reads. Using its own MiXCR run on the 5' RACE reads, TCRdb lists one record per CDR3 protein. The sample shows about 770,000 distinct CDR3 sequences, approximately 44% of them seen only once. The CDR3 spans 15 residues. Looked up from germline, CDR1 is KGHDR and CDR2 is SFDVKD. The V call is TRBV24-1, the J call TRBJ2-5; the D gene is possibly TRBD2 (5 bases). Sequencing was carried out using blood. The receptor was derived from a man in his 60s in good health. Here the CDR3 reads CATSDATGKQEAQYF. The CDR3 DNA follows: TGTGCCACCAGTGACGCGACGGGGAAGCAAGAGGCCCAGTACTTC.